These T cell receptor beta chains were read from a single sample in a study of OX40 agonist ivuxolimab in advanced cancers. Profiled with immunoSEQ multiplex PCR; TCRdb holds only in-frame clones, not every one. The repertoire consists of about 62,000 clones, with around 74% occurring once and the leading ten covering approximately 11%. Source: CD4+ or CD8+ T cells sorted from blood, taken in a trial of the OX40 agonist ivuxolimab. Receptor source: an adult with an advanced solid tumor such as melanoma, head and neck, liver or kidney cancer. Both conserved end residues are part of each CDR3. A D gene is named only where the DNA matches it firmly. Only some rows state a clone size, as once, few, many or a class for expanded clones.

J gene: TRBJ2-3; V gene: TRBV9; D gene: -; clone size: -; CDR3 protein: CASSEGTDTQYF; CDR3 DNA: TGTGCCAGCAGCGAAGGCACAGATACGCAGTATTTT
J gene: TRBJ1-5; V gene: TRBV6-1; D gene: -; clone size: -; CDR3 protein: CASSDLPGYSNQPQHF; CDR3 DNA: TGTGCCAGCAGTGACCTCCCAGGGTATAGCAATCAGCCCCAGCATTTT
J gene: TRBJ1-2; V gene: TRBV27; D gene: TRBD1; clone size: -; CDR3 protein: CASSPDSGTVSVYGYTF; CDR3 DNA: TGTGCCAGCAGCCCCGATTCGGGGACAGTTTCTGTCTATGGCTACACCTTC
J gene: TRBJ2-2; V gene: TRBV7-8; D gene: TRBD2; clone size: once; CDR3 protein: CASSLRLAGGPSNTGELFF; CDR3 DNA: TGTGCCAGCAGCTTAAGACTAGCGGGGGGGCCTTCGAACACCGGGGAGCTGTTTTTT
J gene: TRBJ2-3; V gene: TRBV27; D gene: -; clone size: -; CDR3 protein: CASSWGVQPDTQYF; CDR3 DNA: TGTGCCAGCAGTTGGGGTGTCCAGCCAGATACGCAGTATTTT
J gene: TRBJ2-5; V gene: TRBV7-3; D gene: TRBD2; clone size: -; CDR3 protein: CASSLTSGKETQYF; CDR3 DNA: TGTGCCAGCAGCCTGACTAGCGGAAAAGAGACCCAGTACTTC
J gene: TRBJ2-5; V gene: TRBV2; D gene: TRBD2; clone size: few; CDR3 protein: CASTERGAPETQYF; CDR3 DNA: TGTGCCAGCACGGAGCGGGGGGCCCCAGAGACCCAGTACTTC
J gene: TRBJ1-6; V gene: TRBV27; D gene: -; clone size: -; CDR3 protein: CASSSRLASSPLHF; CDR3 DNA: TGTGCCAGCAGTTCCAGGCTGGCGTCTTCACCCCTCCACTTT
J gene: TRBJ2-1; V gene: TRBV19; D gene: -; clone size: few; CDR3 protein: CASEAENYNEQFF; CDR3 DNA: TGTGCCAGTGAGGCGGAAAACTACAATGAGCAGTTCTTC
J gene: TRBJ1-5; V gene: TRBV19; D gene: -; clone size: few; CDR3 protein: CASSIIQGNQPQHF; CDR3 DNA: TGTGCCAGTAGTATAATCCAGGGCAATCAGCCCCAGCATTTT
J gene: TRBJ2-7; V gene: TRBV11-2; D gene: -; clone size: -; CDR3 protein: CASSVIRGLTPEQYF; CDR3 DNA: TGTGCCAGCAGCGTGATTCGCGGGCTAACACCGGAGCAGTACTTC
J gene: TRBJ2-2; V gene: TRBV6-1; D gene: TRBD2; clone size: few; CDR3 protein: CASSDPSGNTGELFF; CDR3 DNA: TGTGCCAGCAGTGATCCTAGCGGGAACACCGGGGAGCTGTTTTTT
J gene: TRBJ2-2; V gene: TRBV5-4; D gene: -; clone size: -; CDR3 protein: CATTRGGGNTGELFF; CDR3 DNA: TGTGCCACCACACGTGGGGGGGGCAACACCGGGGAGCTGTTTTTT
J gene: TRBJ1-1; V gene: TRBV6-1; D gene: TRBD1; clone size: -; CDR3 protein: CASSATGGGTEAFF; CDR3 DNA: TGTGCCAGCAGTGCGACAGGGGGCGGGACTGAAGCTTTCTTT
J gene: TRBJ2-5; V gene: TRBV28; D gene: -; clone size: -; CDR3 protein: CASSPGGGRQETQYF; CDR3 DNA: TGTGCCAGCAGTCCCGGGGGTGGCAGGCAAGAGACCCAGTACTTC
J gene: TRBJ2-7; V gene: TRBV9; D gene: -; clone size: -; CDR3 protein: CASSVDGNSYEQYF; CDR3 DNA: TGTGCCAGCAGCGTAGATGGGAACTCCTACGAGCAGTACTTC
J gene: TRBJ1-1; V gene: TRBV6-5; D gene: -; clone size: -; CDR3 protein: CASTPLGGTEAFF; CDR3 DNA: TGTGCCAGCACCCCCTTGGGGGGCACTGAAGCTTTCTTT
J gene: TRBJ1-6; V gene: TRBV7-2; D gene: -; clone size: few; CDR3 protein: CASSLVALPLHF; CDR3 DNA: TGTGCCAGCAGCTTAGTTGCGTTACCCCTCCACTTT